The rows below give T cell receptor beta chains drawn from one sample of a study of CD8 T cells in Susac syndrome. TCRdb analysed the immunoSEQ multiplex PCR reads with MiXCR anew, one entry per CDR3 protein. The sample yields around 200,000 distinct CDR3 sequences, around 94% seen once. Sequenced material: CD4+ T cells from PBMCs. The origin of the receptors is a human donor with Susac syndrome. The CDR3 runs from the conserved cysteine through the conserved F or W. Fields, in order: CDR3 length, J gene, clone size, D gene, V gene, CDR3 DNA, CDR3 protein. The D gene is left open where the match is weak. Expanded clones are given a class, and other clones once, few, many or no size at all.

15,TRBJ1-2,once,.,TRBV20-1,TGCAGTGCTAGAGATCGAGGGGCATATAACTATGGCTACACCTTC,CSARDRGAYNYGYTF
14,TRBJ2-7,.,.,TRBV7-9,TGTGCCAGCAGCCAAAACAGGAGCTCCTACGAGCAGTACTTC,CASSQNRSSYEQYF
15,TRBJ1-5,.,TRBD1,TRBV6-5,TGTGCCAGCAGACCTGGACAGGGGGCTTATCAGCCCCAGCATTTT,CASRPGQGAYQPQHF
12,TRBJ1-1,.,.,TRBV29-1,TGCAGCGTTGTCCCCTCGGGACTTCATGCTTTCTTT,CSVVPSGLHAFF
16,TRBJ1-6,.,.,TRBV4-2,TGTGCCAGCAGCCAAAACCTCGACAGTCTTAGTTCACCCCTCCACTTT,CASSQNLDSLSSPLHF
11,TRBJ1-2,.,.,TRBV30,TGTGCCTGGAGCCGGACGCTGGGCTACACCTTC,CAWSRTLGYTF
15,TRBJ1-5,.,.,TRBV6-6,TGTGCCAGCAGTATTCGTGAGGGGCGGAATCAGCCCCAGCATTTT,CASSIREGRNQPQHF
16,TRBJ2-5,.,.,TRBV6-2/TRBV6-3,TGTGCCAGCAGCCTAGCCCTGGGCCGGGGGTTAGAGACCCAGTACTTC,CASSLALGRGLETQYF
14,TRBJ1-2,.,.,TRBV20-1,TGCAGTGCTCGGCGACAGGCACATCCTTATGGCTACACCTTC,CSARRQAHPYGYTF
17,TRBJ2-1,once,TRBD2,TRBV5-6,TGTGCCAGCAGCTTGGCCCTGGGGGACTACGTCTACAATGAGCAGTTCTTC,CASSLALGDYVYNEQFF
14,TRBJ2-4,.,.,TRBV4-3,TGCGCCAGCAGCCAAGACAGGACCAAAAACATTCAGTACTTC,CASSQDRTKNIQYF
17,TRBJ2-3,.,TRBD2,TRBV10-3,TGTGCCATCAGTGAGTCGGCGGCGGGGGTGGGCACAGATACGCAGTATTTT,CAISESAAGVGTDTQYF
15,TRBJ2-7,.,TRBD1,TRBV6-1,TGTGCCAGCAGGTTCGACAGGGGAAAGGGGTACGAGCAGTACTTC,CASRFDRGKGYEQYF
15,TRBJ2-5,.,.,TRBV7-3,TGTGCCAGCAGCCTCCTAGGTGGGGGCGGGGAGACCCAGTACTTC,CASSLLGGGGETQYF
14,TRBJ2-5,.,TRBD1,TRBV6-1,TGTGCCAGCAGTCGACAGGGCCCACAAGAGACCCAGTACTTC,CASSRQGPQETQYF
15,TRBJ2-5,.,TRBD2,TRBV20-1,TGCAGTGCCCTTAAGACTAGCGGGGGTCAAGAGACCCAGTACTTC,CSALKTSGGQETQYF
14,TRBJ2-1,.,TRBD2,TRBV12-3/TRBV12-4,TGTGCCAGCAGCACTAGCGGGAGGTCCAATGAGCAGTTCTTC,CASSTSGRSNEQFF
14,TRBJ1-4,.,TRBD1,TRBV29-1,TGCAGCGGGGGACAGGGGGCGACTAATGAAAAACTGTTTTTT,CSGGQGATNEKLFF
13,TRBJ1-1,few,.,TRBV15,TGTGCCACCAGTAGGACAGTAAACACTGAAGCTTTCTTT,CATSRTVNTEAFF
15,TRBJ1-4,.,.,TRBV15,TGTGCCACCAGCAGAGATTGGGGGGACAATGAAAAACTGTTTTTT,CATSRDWGDNEKLFF
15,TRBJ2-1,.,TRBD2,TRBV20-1,TGCAGTGCTTTAAAGACTAGCGGGATCTACAATGAGCAGTTCTTC,CSALKTSGIYNEQFF
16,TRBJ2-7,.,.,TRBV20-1,TGCAGTGCTACCCAGGGGACAAGTTCGCCCGGAGGCGAGCAGTACTTC,CSATQGTSSPGGEQYF
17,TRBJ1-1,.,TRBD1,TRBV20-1,TGCAGTGCTAGAAATCCGCTTTTGGACAGGGTGAGAACTGAAGCTTTCTTT,CSARNPLLDRVRTEAFF
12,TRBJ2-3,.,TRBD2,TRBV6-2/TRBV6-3,TGTGCCAGCGGCGGGAGCCCAGATACGCAGTATTTT,CASGGSPDTQYF
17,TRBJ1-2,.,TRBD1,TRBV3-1,TGTGCCAGCACCCAAGGGACAGGGGCCCTAAGAATCTATGGCTACACCTTC,CASTQGTGALRIYGYTF
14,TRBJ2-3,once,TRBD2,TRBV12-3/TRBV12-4,TGTGCCAGCAAGCGGGAGCGGGGCACAGATACGCAGTATTTT,CASKRERGTDTQYF
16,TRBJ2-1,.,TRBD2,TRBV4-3,TGCGCCAGCAGCCAGGCTAGCGGGAGGGTCTACAATGAGCAGTTCTTC,CASSQASGRVYNEQFF
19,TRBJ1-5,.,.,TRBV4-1,TGCGCCAGCAGCCAAAGCCGGGACGGAGTTGTGTATAGCAATCAGCCCCAGCATTTT,CASSQSRDGVVYSNQPQHF
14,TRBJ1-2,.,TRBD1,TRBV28,TGTGCCAGCAGTCCTCCGGGACAGCTCTATGGCTACACCTTC,CASSPPGQLYGYTF
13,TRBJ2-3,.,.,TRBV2,TGTGCCAGCAGGGCAGACCGCACAGATACGCAGTATTTT,CASRADRTDTQYF
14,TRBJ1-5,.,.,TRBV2,TGTGCCAGCAGTGCTGTGGGAGGGTATCAGCCCCAGCATTTT,CASSAVGGYQPQHF
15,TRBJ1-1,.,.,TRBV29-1,TGCAGCGTGGCGGGGCGACAGGTACTGAACACTGAAGCTTTCTTT,CSVAGRQVLNTEAFF
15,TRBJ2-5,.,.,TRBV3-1,TGTGCCAGCAGCCAAGGACAGGTGGGTCGGGAGACCCAGTACTTC,CASSQGQVGRETQYF
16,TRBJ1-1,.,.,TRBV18,TGTGCCAGCTCACCAGCGGTCACCCGAACCAACACTGAAGCTTTCTTT,CASSPAVTRTNTEAFF
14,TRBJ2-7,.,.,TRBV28,TGTGCCAGCAGTTTAGAGCTCCCACGGCGGGAGCAGTACTTC,CASSLELPRREQYF
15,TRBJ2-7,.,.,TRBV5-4,TGTGCCAGCAGCTGGGAACAGGGAGTTAGCTACGAGCAGTACTTC,CASSWEQGVSYEQYF
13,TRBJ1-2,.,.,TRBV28,TGTGCCAGCGGCCGTCTAGCCCGCTATGGCTACACCTTC,CASGRLARYGYTF
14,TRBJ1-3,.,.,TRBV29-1,TGCAGCGCCCATGGTTCCCGCTCTGGAAACACCATATATTTT,CSAHGSRSGNTIYF
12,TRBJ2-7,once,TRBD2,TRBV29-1,TGCAGCGTTGAAAACGGGGCCGGGGGGAAGTACTTC,CSVENGAGGKYF
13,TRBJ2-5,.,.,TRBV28,TGTGCCAGCCTGGGGTGGGACCAAGAGACCCAGTACTTC,CASLGWDQETQYF
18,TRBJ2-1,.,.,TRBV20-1,TGCAGTGCTAGAGATGTTTGGGCTAGCGACCACTCCTACAATGAGCAGTTCTTC,CSARDVWASDHSYNEQFF
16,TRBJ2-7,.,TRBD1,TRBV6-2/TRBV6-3,TGTGCCAGCAGCCGTCTCCGCCGGGACAGGGGAGGCGAGCAGTACTTC,CASSRLRRDRGGEQYF
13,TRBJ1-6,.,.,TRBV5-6,TGTGCCAGCAGTCGCCGGGACAATTCACCCCTCCACTTT,CASSRRDNSPLHF
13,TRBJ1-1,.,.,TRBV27,TGTGCCAGCAGTTTAAACATCTACACTGAAGTTTTCTTT,CASSLNIYTEVFF
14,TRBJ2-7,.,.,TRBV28,TGTGCCAGCAAGCCGCCGGACAGCCGCTACGAGCAGTACTTC,CASKPPDSRYEQYF